This T cell receptor beta chain is from a study of shared clonotypes between healthy human individuals. Study outcomes and limitations: Larger estimated richness was generally seen in naive subsets than in memory subsets. Represented genetic and exposure-history diversity was restricted by having few donors.

Naive CD45RA+ and memory CD45RA-negative subsets were split from CD4+ cells. A word on this clone: Its specificity is not known.

Here immunoSEQ multiplex PCR was the method, and the copy in TCRdb shows in-frame clones only, minus some. The sample yields 600,000 to 800,000 clones, just under 75% seen once. Trimming took off 3 bases at V and 0 bases at J, with 3 bases between the two ends. CDR1 and CDR2 from the germline V gene are MGHDK and SYGVNS. This CDR3 comprises 13 residues. Sequencing was performed on memory CD4+ T cells sorted from blood. Specified subset: CD45RA-negative fraction. The TCR originated in a woman in her 30s in good health. The J gene is TRBJ1-3, the V gene TRBV25-1; D not certain. The CDR3: CASSERSGNTIYF. DNA for the CDR3: TGTGCCAGCAGTGAGCGCTCTGGAAACACCATATATTTT.